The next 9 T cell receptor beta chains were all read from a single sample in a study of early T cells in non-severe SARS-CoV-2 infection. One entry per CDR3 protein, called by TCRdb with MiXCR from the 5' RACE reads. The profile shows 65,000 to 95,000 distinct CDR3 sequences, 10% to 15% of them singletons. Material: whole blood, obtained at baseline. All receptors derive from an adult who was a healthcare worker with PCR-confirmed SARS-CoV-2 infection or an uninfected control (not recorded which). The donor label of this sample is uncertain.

The CDR3 loop is CASSLGETGYEQYF. CDR3 bases: TGTGCCAGCAGTTTGGGTGAAACGGGCTACGAGCAGTACTTC. The V and J genes are TRBV12-3 or TRBV12-4 and TRBJ2-7; D is unclear. V was shortened by 3 bases and J by 3 bases, with 12 bases between the two germline ends. This CDR3 contains 14 residues.

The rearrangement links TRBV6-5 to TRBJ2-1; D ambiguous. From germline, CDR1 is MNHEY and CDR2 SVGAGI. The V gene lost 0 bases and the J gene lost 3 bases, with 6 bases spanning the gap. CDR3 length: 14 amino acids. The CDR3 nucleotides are TGTGCCAGCAGTTACTCAAGAGGCTACAATGAGCAGTTCTTC. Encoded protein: CASSYSRGYNEQFF.

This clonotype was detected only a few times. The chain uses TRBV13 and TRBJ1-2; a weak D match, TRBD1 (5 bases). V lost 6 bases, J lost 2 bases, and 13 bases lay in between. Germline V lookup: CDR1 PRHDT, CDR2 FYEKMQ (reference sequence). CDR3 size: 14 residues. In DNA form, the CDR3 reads TGTGCCAGCAGGGTCAGGGAAGAGAACTATGGCTACACCTTC. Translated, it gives CASRVREENYGYTF. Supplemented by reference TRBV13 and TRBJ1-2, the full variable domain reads AAGVIQSPRHLIKEKRETATLKCYPIPRHDTVYWYQQGPGQDPQFLISFYEKMQSDKGSIPDRFSAQQFSDYHSELNMSSLELGDSALYFCASRVREENYGYTFGSGTRLTVV.

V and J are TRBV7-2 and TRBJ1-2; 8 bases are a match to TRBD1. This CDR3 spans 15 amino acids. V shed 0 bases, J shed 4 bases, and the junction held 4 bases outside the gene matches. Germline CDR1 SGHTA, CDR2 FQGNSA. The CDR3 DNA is TGTGCCAGCAGCTTAGCCCCAGGGGGCGGCTATGGCTACACCTTC. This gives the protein CASSLAPGGGYGYTF. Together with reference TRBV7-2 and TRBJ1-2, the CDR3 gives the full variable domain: GAGVSQSPSNKVTEKGKDVELRCDPISGHTALYWYRQSLGQGLEFLIYFQGNSAPDKSGLPSDRFSAERTGGSVSTLTIQRTQQEDSAVYLCASSLAPGGGYGYTFGSGTRLTVV.

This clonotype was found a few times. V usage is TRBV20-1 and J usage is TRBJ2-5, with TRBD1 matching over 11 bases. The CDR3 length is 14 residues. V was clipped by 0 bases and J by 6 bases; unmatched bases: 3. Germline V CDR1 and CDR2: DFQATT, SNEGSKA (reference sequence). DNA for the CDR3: TGCAGTGCTAGAGATCCGGACAGGGGGCAGACCCAGTACTTC. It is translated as CSARDPDRGQTQYF.

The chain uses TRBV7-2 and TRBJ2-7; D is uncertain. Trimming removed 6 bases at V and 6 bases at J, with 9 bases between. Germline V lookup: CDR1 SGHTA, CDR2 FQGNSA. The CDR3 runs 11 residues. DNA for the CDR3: TGTGCCAGCAGTCATGGGCTCGAGCAGTACTTC. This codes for CASSHGLEQYF.

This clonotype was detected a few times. As DNA, the CDR3 is TGCAGTGCTAGTAGTGGGCGGGGACAAGAGACCCAGTACTTC. It encodes CSASSGRGQETQYF. This chain joins TRBV20-1 and TRBJ2-5, with D maybe TRBD2 (6 bases). This CDR3 region has 14 residues. Germline CDR1 and CDR2: DFQATT and SNEGSKA (reference sequence). The V end was cut by 3 bases, the J end by 2 bases, with 13 bases between.

The CDR3 DNA reads TGTGCCAGCAGCTTACTGGGACAGGGTATCTCCTACGAGCAGTACTTC. Translating it yields CASSLLGQGISYEQYF. The V gene is TRBV7-2, the J gene TRBJ2-7; 9 bases align to TRBD1. This CDR3 contains 16 residues. Losses at the gene ends were 2 bases for V and 0 bases for J; bases not matched to a gene: 5. The V gene's germline CDR1 is SGHTA and CDR2 FQGNSA. The variable domain in full, completed from reference TRBV7-2 and TRBJ2-7, reads GAGVSQSPSNKVTEKGKDVELRCDPISGHTALYWYRQSLGQGLEFLIYFQGNSAPDKSGLPSDRFSAERTGGSVSTLTIQRTQQEDSAVYLCASSLLGQGISYEQYFGPGTRLTVT.

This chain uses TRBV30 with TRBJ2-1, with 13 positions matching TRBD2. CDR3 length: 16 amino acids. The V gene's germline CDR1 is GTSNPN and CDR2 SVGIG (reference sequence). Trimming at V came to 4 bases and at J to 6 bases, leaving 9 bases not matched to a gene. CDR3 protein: CAWIPWTSGSGNEQFF. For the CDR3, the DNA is TGTGCCTGGATTCCCTGGACTAGCGGGAGTGGCAATGAGCAGTTCTTC.